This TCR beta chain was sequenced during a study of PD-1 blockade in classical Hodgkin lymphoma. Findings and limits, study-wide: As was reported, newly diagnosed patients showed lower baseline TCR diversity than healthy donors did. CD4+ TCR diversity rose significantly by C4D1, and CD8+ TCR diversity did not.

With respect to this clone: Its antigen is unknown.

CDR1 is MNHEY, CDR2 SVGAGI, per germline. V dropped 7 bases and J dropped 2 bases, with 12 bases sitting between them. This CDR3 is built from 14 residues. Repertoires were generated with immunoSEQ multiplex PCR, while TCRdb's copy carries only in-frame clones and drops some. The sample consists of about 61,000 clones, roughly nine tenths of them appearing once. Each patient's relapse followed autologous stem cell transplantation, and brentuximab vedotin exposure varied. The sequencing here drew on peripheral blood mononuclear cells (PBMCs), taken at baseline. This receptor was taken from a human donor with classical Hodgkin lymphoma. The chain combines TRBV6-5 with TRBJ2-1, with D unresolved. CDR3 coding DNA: TGTGCCAGCACTCAGACGAGTACCTACAATGAGCAGTTCTTC. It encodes CASTQTSTYNEQFF.